This note documents a single TCR beta chain sequence. Here immunoSEQ multiplex PCR was the method, and the copy in TCRdb shows in-frame clones only, minus some. The data hold under 100,000 clones, with around 90% observed a single time. These data originate in a study of blood T cell repertoires in COVID-19. Looking at the study overall: T cells, B-cell-depleted T cells, or PBMCs provided the cDNA or gDNA that served as material.

CDR3 length: 18 amino acids. Germline CDR1 reads MNHNY; CDR2 reads SVGAGI (reference sequence). Trimming cost V 5 bases and J 0 bases; bases outside gene matches: 8. The sample consisted of peripheral blood. The chain is built from TRBV6-6 and TRBJ2-1, with 12 bases identical to TRBD2. This sequence originates from a woman between 65 and 79 years old with acute or convalescent COVID-19. CDR3 loop: CASSRSLTSGGSYNEQFF. The CDR3 DNA sequence: TGTGCCAGCAGTAGATCTTTGACTAGCGGGGGCTCCTACAATGAGCAGTTCTTC.